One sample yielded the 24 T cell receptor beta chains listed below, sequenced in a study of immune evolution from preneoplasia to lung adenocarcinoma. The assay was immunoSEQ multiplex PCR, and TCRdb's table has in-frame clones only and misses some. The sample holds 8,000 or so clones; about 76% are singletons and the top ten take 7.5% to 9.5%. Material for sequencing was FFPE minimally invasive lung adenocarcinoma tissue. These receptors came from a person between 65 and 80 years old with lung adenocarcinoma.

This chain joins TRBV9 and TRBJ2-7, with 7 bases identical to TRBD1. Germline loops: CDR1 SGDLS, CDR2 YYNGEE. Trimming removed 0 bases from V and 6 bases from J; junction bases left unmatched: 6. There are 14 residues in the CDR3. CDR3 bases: TGTGCCAGCAGCGTAGAAGACAGGGCGGTCGAGCAGTACTTC. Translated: CASSVEDRAVEQYF.

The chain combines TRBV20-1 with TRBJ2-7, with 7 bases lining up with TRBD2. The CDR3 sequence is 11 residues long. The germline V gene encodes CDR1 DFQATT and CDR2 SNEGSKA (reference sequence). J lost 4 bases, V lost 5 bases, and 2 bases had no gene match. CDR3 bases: TGCAGTGCTTGGGGGGGATACGAGCAGTACTTC. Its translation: CSAWGGYEQYF.

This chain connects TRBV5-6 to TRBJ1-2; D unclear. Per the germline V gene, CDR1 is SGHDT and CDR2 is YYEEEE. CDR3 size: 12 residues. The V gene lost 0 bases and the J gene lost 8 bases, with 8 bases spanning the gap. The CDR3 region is CASSLGKGGYTF. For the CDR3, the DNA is TGTGCCAGCAGCTTGGGTAAGGGAGGCTACACCTTC. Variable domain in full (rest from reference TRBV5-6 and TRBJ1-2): DAGVTQSPTHLIKTRGQQVTLRCSPKSGHDTVSWYQQALGQGPQFIFQYYEEEERQRGNFPDRFSGHQFPNYSSELNVNALLLGDSALYLCASSLGKGGYTFGSGTRLTVV.

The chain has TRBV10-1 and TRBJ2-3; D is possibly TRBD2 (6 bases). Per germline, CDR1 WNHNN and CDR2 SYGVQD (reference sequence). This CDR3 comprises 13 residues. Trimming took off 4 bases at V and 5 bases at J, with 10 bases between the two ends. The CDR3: CASSVRRGDTQYF. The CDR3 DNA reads TGCGCCAGCAGTGTACGGCGGGGAGATACGCAGTATTTT.

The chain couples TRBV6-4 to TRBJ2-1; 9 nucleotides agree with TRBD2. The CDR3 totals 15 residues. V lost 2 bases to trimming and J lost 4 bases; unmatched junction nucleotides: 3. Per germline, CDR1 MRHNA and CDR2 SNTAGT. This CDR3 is CASSDGLAGYNEQFF. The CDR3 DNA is TGTGCCAGCAGTGACGGGCTAGCGGGATACAATGAGCAGTTCTTC.

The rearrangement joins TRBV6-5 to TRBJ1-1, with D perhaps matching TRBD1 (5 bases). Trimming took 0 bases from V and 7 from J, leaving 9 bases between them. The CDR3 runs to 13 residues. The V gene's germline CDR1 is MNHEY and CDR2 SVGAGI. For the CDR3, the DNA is TGTGCCAGCAGTTACTCGACGGGGGGTGAAGCTTTCTTT. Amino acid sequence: CASSYSTGGEAFF.

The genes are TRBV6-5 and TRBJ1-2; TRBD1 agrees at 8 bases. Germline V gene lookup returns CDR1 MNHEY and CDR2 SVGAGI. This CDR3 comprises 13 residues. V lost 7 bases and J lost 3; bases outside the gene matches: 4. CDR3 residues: CASIRGQDYGYTF. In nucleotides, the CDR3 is TGTGCCAGCATTAGGGGACAGGACTATGGCTACACCTTC.

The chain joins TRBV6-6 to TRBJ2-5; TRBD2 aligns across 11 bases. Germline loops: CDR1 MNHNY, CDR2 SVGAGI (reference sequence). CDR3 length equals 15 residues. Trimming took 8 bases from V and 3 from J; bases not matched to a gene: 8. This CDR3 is CASGLAGGLEETQYF. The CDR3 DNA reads TGTGCCAGCGGCCTAGCGGGAGGACTTGAAGAGACCCAGTACTTC.

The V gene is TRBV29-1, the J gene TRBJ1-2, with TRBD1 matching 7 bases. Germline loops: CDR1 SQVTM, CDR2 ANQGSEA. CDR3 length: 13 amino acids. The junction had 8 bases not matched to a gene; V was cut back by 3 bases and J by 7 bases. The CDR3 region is CSVEMGQMVGYTF. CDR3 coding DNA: TGCAGCGTTGAGATGGGACAGATGGTTGGCTACACCTTC.

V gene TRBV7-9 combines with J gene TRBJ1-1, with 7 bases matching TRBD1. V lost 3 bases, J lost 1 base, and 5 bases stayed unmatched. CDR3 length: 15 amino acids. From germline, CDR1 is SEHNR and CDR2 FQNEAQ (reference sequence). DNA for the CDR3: TGTGCCAGCAGCTTCCCCTCAGGGGGGAACACTGAAGCTTTCTTT. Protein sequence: CASSFPSGGNTEAFF.

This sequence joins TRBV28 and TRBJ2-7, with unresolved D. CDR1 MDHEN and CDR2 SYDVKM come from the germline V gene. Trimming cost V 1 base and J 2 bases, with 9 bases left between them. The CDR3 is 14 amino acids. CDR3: CASSLSRGPYEQYF. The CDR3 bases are TGTGCCAGCAGTTTATCCCGCGGCCCCTACGAGCAGTACTTC. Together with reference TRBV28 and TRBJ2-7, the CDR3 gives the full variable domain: DVKVTQSSRYLVKRTGEKVFLECVQDMDHENMFWYRQDPGLGLRLIYFSYDVKMKEKGDIPEGYSVSREKKERFSLILESASTNQTSMYLCASSLSRGPYEQYFGPGTRLTVT.

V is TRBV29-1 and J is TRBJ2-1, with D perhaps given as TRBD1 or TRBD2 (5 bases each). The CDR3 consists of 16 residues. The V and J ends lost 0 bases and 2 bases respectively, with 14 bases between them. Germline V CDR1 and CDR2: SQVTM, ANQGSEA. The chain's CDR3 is CSVEDPGQGAYNEQFF. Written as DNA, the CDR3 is TGCAGCGTTGAAGATCCCGGCCAGGGAGCCTACAATGAGCAGTTCTTC.

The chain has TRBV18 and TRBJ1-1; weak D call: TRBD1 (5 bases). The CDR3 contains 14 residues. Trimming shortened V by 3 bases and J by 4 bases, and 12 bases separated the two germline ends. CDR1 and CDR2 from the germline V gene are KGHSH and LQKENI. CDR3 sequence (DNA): TGTGCCAGCTCACCTGGGGGGTCTTTCACTGAAGCTTTCTTT. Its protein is CASSPGGSFTEAFF.

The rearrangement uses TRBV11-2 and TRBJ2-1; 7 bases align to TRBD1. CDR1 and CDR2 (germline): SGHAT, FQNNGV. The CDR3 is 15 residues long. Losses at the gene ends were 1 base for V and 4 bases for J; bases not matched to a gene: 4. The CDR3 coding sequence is TGTGCCAGCAGCTTAGGGACAGGCGTGTACAATGAGCAGTTCTTC. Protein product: CASSLGTGVYNEQFF.

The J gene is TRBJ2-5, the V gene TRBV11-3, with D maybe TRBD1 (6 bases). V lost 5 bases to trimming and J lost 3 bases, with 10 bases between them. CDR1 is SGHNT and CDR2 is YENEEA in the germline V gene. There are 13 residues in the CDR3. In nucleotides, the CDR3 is TGTGCCAGCAGCCCAGGGGCAGAAGAGACCCAGTACTTC. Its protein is CASSPGAEETQYF.

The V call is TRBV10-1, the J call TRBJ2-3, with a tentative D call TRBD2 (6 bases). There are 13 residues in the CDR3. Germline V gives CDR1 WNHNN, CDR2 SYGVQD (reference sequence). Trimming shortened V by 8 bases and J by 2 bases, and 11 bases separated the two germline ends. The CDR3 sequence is CASGDSYTDTQYF. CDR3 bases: TGCGCCAGCGGGGACTCCTACACAGATACGCAGTATTTT.

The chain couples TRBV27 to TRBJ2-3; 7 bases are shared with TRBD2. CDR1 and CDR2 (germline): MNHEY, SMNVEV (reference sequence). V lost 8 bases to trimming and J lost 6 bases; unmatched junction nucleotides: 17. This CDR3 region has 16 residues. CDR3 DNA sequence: TGTGCCAGCTCATCCCTAATGGGCGGGAGTATCGATACGCAGTATTTT. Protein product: CASSSLMGGSIDTQYF.

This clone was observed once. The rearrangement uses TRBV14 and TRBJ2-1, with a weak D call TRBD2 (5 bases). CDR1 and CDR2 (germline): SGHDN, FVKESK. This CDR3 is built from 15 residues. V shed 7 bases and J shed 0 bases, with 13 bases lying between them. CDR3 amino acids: CASTERRSSYNEQFF. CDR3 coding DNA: TGTGCCAGCACCGAGCGGAGGAGCTCCTACAATGAGCAGTTCTTC.

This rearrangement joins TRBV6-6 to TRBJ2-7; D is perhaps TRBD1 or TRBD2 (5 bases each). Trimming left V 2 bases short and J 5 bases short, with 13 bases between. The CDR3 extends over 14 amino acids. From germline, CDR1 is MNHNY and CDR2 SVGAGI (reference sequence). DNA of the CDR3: TGTGCCAGCAGTTACGATGGGGGAAAGGACGAGCAGTACTTC. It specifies CASSYDGGKDEQYF.

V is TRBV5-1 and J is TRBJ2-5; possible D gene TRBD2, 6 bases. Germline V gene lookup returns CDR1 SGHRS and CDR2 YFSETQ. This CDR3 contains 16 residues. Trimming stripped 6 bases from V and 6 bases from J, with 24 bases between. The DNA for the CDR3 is TGCGCCAGCAAACGCTCCGGGGGAGAGGTGAGACAGACCCAGTACTTC. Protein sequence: CASKRSGGEVRQTQYF.

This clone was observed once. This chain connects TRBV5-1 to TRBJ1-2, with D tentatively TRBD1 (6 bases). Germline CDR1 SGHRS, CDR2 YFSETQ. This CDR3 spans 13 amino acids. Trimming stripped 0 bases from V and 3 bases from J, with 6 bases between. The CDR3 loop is CASSLDRDYGYTF. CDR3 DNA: TGCGCCAGCAGCTTGGACAGGGACTATGGCTACACCTTC.

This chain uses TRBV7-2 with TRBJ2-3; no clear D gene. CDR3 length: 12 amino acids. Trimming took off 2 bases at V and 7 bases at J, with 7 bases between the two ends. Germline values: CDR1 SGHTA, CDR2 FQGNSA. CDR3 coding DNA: TGTGCCAGCAGCTTATCTGGTTATACGCAGTATTTT. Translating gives CASSLSGYTQYF.

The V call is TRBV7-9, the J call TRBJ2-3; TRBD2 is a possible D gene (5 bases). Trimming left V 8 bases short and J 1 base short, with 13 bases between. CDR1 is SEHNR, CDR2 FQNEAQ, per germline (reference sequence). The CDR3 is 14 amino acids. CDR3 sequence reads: CASGSSGGTDTQYF. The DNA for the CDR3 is TGTGCCAGCGGGTCGAGCGGAGGCACAGATACGCAGTATTTT.

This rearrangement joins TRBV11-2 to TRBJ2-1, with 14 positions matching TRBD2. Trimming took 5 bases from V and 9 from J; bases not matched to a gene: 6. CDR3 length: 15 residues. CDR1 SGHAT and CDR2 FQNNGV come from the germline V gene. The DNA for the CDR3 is TGTGCCAGCAGCCCGACTAGCGGGAGGGCCGTTGAGCAGTTCTTC. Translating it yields CASSPTSGRAVEQFF.